Below, 14 T cell receptor beta chains from the same sample are listed, as sequenced in a study of blood T cell repertoires in COVID-19. Produced via immunoSEQ multiplex PCR; TCRdb's table is partial and in-frame only. The sample records 200,000 to 250,000 clones, approximately 87% being singletons. Sequenced: peripheral blood. The receptors come from a man aged 60-69 years with acute or convalescent COVID-19.

About this clone: Germline is not matched at one junction end, which may reflect a read error. This rearrangement joins TRBV11-3 to TRBJ2-2; no clear D. The CDR3 is 15 amino acids. Germline values: CDR1 SGHNT, CDR2 YENEEA. The CDR3 reads CASSLGRANTGELFF. Written as DNA, the CDR3 is TGTGCCAGCAGTTTAGGACGGGCGAACACCGGGGAGCTGTTTTTT.

This chain uses TRBV6-5 with TRBJ2-7; D is possibly TRBD2 (6 bases). Germline CDR1 is MNHEY and CDR2 is SVGAGI. The V end lost 6 bases, the J end lost 3 bases, and 12 bases lay between the germline ends. The CDR3 is 13 amino acids. CDR3 region: CASRVAGLYEQYF. The CDR3 region has the DNA TGTGCCAGCAGGGTGGCGGGGCTCTACGAGCAGTACTTC.

This clone has a single count. The DNA for the CDR3 is TGCGCCAGCAGCCAAGACCTAGGGGTAATAGGCTACACCTTC. Protein sequence: CASSQDLGVIGYTF. The J gene is TRBJ1-2, the V gene TRBV4-3, with D maybe TRBD1 (5 bases). V was cut by 0 bases and J by 8 bases, with 13 bases left in between. Per the germline V gene, CDR1 is LGHNA and CDR2 is YSLEER. CDR3 length: 14 residues.

The DNA of the CDR3 is TGTGCCAGCAGTTTTACAGGGGGCTCCTACAATGAGCAGTTCTTC. Translation gives CASSFTGGSYNEQFF. The genes are TRBV28 and TRBJ2-1; 8 bases agree with TRBD1. V lost 3 bases and J lost 0; bases outside the gene matches: 1. CDR1 MDHEN and CDR2 SYDVKM come from the germline V gene. This CDR3 is 15 amino acids long.

The chain uses TRBV3-1 (or the pseudogene TRBV3-2) and TRBJ2-1; no firm D call. This CDR3 has 14 amino acids. V lost 5 bases to trimming and J lost 6 bases, with 14 bases between them. CDR1 is LGHDT, CDR2 YNNKEL, per germline (reference sequence). The CDR3 nucleotides read TGTGCCAGCAGCTTCCAAGCTCGGGTCAATGAGCAGTTCTTC. Protein product: CASSFQARVNEQFF.

As regards this clone: The sample has other DNA sequences that encode this CDR3 too. This chain uses TRBV18 with TRBJ1-1; weak D call: TRBD1 (5 bases). With 3 bases removed from V and 1 base from J, the gap between germline ends came to 12 bases. The CDR3 is 15 amino acids. Germline V CDR1 and CDR2: KGHSH, LQKENI. The CDR3 region is CASSPLGQANTEAFF. CDR3 nucleotide sequence: TGTGCCAGCTCACCCTTAGGACAAGCGAACACTGAAGCTTTCTTT.

The V call is TRBV9, the J call TRBJ1-1; D is possibly TRBD1 (6 bases). The CDR3 is made up of 15 amino acids. V was cut by 8 bases and J by 0 bases, with 17 bases left in between. Germline assignment: CDR1 SGDLS and CDR2 YYNGEE. CDR3 nucleotide sequence: TGTGCCAGTACACAGGGAGTTTATCTGAACACTGAAGCTTTCTTT. Translation gives CASTQGVYLNTEAFF.

The rearrangement uses TRBV4-3 and TRBJ2-3; D call uncertain. The CDR3 has 16 amino acids. CDR1 is LGHNA, CDR2 YSLEER, per germline. Trimming took 0 bases from V and 5 from J, leaving 15 bases between them. The CDR3, as DNA: TGCGCCAGCAGCCAAGATCCGCTCCAAGCGAGAGATACGCAGTATTTT. Encoded protein: CASSQDPLQARDTQYF.

The rearrangement uses TRBV28 and TRBJ1-1; 8 bases align to TRBD1. Germline V gives CDR1 MDHEN, CDR2 SYDVKM. J gave up 0 bases and V 6 bases, and 9 bases lay outside the gene matches. The CDR3 runs 16 residues. CDR3 loop: CASSSSRGHLNTEAFF. The CDR3 nucleotides read TGTGCCAGCAGCTCCTCCAGGGGGCATTTGAACACTGAAGCTTTCTTT.

The rearrangement uses TRBV6-6 and TRBJ2-7; 10 nucleotides align to TRBD1. J was trimmed by 6 bases and V by 2 bases; bases with no gene match: 4. Looked up from germline, CDR1 is MNHNY and CDR2 is SVGAGI (reference sequence). The CDR3 contains 14 residues. The CDR3 DNA reads as TGTGCCAGCAGTTACGGGACAGGGGAGGGCGAGCAGTACTTC. Amino acids: CASSYGTGEGEQYF.

As concerns this clone: An end of the junction does not agree with germline; a read error may underlie this. This chain joins TRBV7-7 and TRBJ2-3; maybe TRBD1 (5 bases). The germline gives CDR1 SSHAT, CDR2 FNYEAQ (reference sequence). The CDR3 has 15 residues. CDR3 sequence (DNA): TGTGCTAGCAGCTCTCTGGTAGGGGCCCAAGATACGCAGTATTTT. Residues: CASSSLVGAQDTQYF.

This rearrangement joins TRBV3-1 (or the pseudogene TRBV3-2) to TRBJ2-1, with 7 bases fitting TRBD1. Germline CDR1 and CDR2: LGHDT and YNNKEL (reference sequence). The CDR3 runs 16 residues. The V segment lost 5 bases and the J segment 7 bases; nucleotides outside the gene matches: 14. The CDR3 DNA sequence: TGTGCCAGCAGCAAGAAGGGGGCAGGGAGACTAAATGAGCAGTTCTTC. Protein product: CASSKKGAGRLNEQFF.

The chain has TRBV19 and TRBJ1-5; a weak D match, TRBD1 (5 bases). Trimming took off 7 bases at V and 7 bases at J, with 20 bases between the two ends. The CDR3 length is 15 residues. From germline, CDR1 is LNHDA and CDR2 SQIVND (reference sequence). CDR3 DNA: TGTGCCAGTACCCTGGGGCAGGGCAATGGGCAGCCCCAGCATTTT. Its protein product is CASTLGQGNGQPQHF.

The rearrangement joins TRBV18 to TRBJ1-5; 7 bases match TRBD1. This CDR3 has 16 residues. Germline CDR1 KGHSH, CDR2 LQKENI. V dropped 3 bases and J dropped 3; count of bases not matched to a gene: 8. Written as DNA, the CDR3 is TGTGCCAGCTCACCTTTTGAGGGGGCGATCAATCAGCCCCAGCATTTT. This translates into CASSPFEGAINQPQHF.